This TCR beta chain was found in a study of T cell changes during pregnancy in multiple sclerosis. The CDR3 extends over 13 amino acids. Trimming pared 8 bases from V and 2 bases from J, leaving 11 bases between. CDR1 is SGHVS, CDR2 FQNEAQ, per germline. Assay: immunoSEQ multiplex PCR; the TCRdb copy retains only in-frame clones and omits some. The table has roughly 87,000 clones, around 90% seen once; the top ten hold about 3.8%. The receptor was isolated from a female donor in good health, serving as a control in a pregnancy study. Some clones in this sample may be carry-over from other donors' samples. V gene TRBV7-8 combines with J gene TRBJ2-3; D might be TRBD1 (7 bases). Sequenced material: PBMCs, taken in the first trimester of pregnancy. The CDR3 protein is CASGGTVTDTQYF. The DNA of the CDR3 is TGTGCCAGCGGAGGGACAGTCACAGATACGCAGTATTTT.